The 15 T cell receptor beta chains presented below share a single source sample, sequenced in a study of cytomegalovirus exposure and HLA in healthy donors. The PCR employed 60 Vbeta primers together with 13 Jbeta primers. Produced via immunoSEQ multiplex PCR; TCRdb's table is partial and in-frame only. The sample table sets out tens of thousands of clones. The material sequenced was PBMCs. These receptors were obtained from a woman aged 40-49 years in good health and CMV-seropositive.

The genes are TRBV4-2 and TRBJ2-2; tentatively, D is TRBD2 (6 bases). The CDR3 sequence is 16 residues long. Per germline, CDR1 LGHNA and CDR2 YNFKEQ. V lost 6 bases and J 3 bases, leaving 17 bases between the germline ends. CDR3 residues: CASRERAGRYTGELFF. CDR3 sequence (DNA): TGTGCCAGCAGGGAGCGGGCCGGGCGTTACACCGGGGAGCTGTTTTTT.

The genes are TRBV6-1 and TRBJ2-5, with D perhaps matching TRBD1 (5 bases). V was shortened by 6 bases and J by 6 bases, with 20 bases between the two germline ends. The CDR3 length is 15 residues. CDR1 and CDR2 from the germline V gene are MNHNS and SASEGT. Here the CDR3 DNA reads TGTGCCAGCAGGTCTTCGGCAGGGCCGCAAAAGACCCAGTACTTC. It is translated as CASRSSAGPQKTQYF.

The chain recombines TRBV7-8 with TRBJ2-1; 8 bases line up with TRBD2. Germline V gives CDR1 SGHVS, CDR2 FQNEAQ. V gave up 5 bases and J gave up 1 base; unmatched junction bases: 7. The CDR3 sequence is 16 residues long. As DNA, the CDR3 is TGTGCCAGCAGCGGTTCTGGACTAGCTTCCTACAATGAGCAGTTCTTC. Amino acid sequence: CASSGSGLASYNEQFF.

The rearrangement uses TRBV19 and TRBJ1-1; D is ambiguous. The CDR3 runs to 15 residues. The V gene's germline CDR1 is LNHDA and CDR2 SQIVND (reference sequence). The V gene lost 6 bases and the J gene lost 4 bases, with 18 bases spanning the gap. The CDR3 bases are TGTGCCAGTAGGCCCCTCTTGGGAGGAGGCACTGAAGCTTTCTTT. This encodes CASRPLLGGGTEAFF.

The CDR3 reads CASSGGYYNEQFF. CDR3 nucleotides: TGTGCCAGCAGTGGAGGTTACTACAATGAGCAGTTCTTC. J is TRBJ2-1 and V is TRBV2, with D unresolved. V was trimmed by 4 bases and J by 3 bases, leaving 7 bases between them. The CDR3 totals 13 residues. CDR1 is SNHLY and CDR2 is FYNNEI in the germline V gene.

The chain is built from TRBV10-3 and TRBJ1-5; possible D gene TRBD1, 5 bases. V was clipped by 8 bases and J by 4 bases, with 18 bases between them. CDR3 size: 15 residues. The germline V gene encodes CDR1 ENHRY and CDR2 SYGVKD. CDR3 in DNA: TGTGCCATCTCCAAAAGGGGCGAACCTAATCAGCCCCAGCATTTT. Translating it yields CAISKRGEPNQPQHF.

The rearrangement uses TRBV4-1 and TRBJ1-1, with TRBD1 identical over 7 bases. The CDR3 consists of 14 residues. V shed 2 bases and J 4 bases; nucleotides not matched to a gene: 4. Germline-derived CDR1 and CDR2 are MGHRA and YSYEKL. CDR3 sequence reads: CASSQTTGVTEAFF. The CDR3 DNA sequence: TGCGCCAGCAGCCAAACCACAGGGGTCACTGAAGCTTTCTTT.

CDR3 residues: CASSLPLGGSYNEQFF. The CDR3 DNA follows: TGTGCCAGCAGCCTCCCCTTGGGCGGGTCCTACAATGAGCAGTTCTTC. The rearrangement joins TRBV28 to TRBJ2-1; a possible D gene is TRBD2 (5 bases). V lost 6 bases and J lost 1, with 16 bases in between. Germline-derived CDR1 and CDR2 are MDHEN and SYDVKM. The CDR3 length is 16 residues.

This sequence joins TRBV28 and TRBJ2-7, with 7 bases fitting TRBD1. Looked up from germline, CDR1 is MDHEN and CDR2 is SYDVKM. V lost 6 bases, J lost 7 bases, and 6 bases stayed unmatched. The CDR3 has 12 amino acids. The CDR3 here is CASSQGEGEQYF. Here the CDR3 DNA reads TGTGCCAGCAGCCAGGGGGAAGGGGAGCAGTACTTC. Looking up the rest from reference TRBV28 and TRBJ2-7 gives the full variable domain: DVKVTQSSRYLVKRTGEKVFLECVQDMDHENMFWYRQDPGLGLRLIYFSYDVKMKEKGDIPEGYSVSREKKERFSLILESASTNQTSMYLCASSQGEGEQYFGPGTRLTVT.

This chain links TRBV19 with TRBJ1-2; TRBD1 is a possible D gene (5 bases). The CDR3 consists of 15 residues. Looked up from germline, CDR1 is LNHDA and CDR2 is SQIVND (reference sequence). The V end was cut by 2 bases, the J end by 3 bases, with 13 bases between. The CDR3 spells CASSILRGADYGYTF. The CDR3 nucleotides are TGTGCCAGTAGTATACTAAGGGGCGCGGACTATGGCTACACCTTC.

V usage is TRBV7-2 and J usage is TRBJ2-1; 7 bases are shared with TRBD2. The V and J ends lost 6 bases and 0 bases, in that order; junction bases with no gene match: 5. The CDR3 runs to 15 residues. Germline V gene sequence: CDR1 SGHTA, CDR2 FQGNSA. CDR3 region: CASSPIAGSYNEQFF. CDR3 DNA: TGTGCCAGCAGTCCTATAGCGGGCTCCTACAATGAGCAGTTCTTC.

This chain connects TRBV18 to TRBJ2-1, with D possibly TRBD1 on 5 matching bases. V was shortened by 6 bases and J by 3 bases, with 24 bases between the two germline ends. The CDR3 runs to 18 residues. Germline values: CDR1 KGHSH, CDR2 LQKENI. This CDR3 is CASSPTHPNRGVYNEQFF. The CDR3 region has the DNA TGTGCCAGCTCCCCGACACACCCTAATAGGGGTGTCTACAATGAGCAGTTCTTC.

V is TRBV5-1 and J is TRBJ1-1; the D is unclear. The V end lost 4 bases, the J end lost 4 bases, and 14 bases lay between the germline ends. This CDR3 spans 14 amino acids. In germline, CDR1 is SGHRS, CDR2 YFSETQ. The CDR3 DNA reads as TGCGCCAGCAGCAAAGACACGGAGGGCACTGAAGCTTTCTTT. Encoded protein: CASSKDTEGTEAFF.

The J gene is TRBJ1-4, the V gene TRBV6-6; D unclear. This CDR3 spans 16 amino acids. Trimming removed 2 bases from V and 0 bases from J, with 10 bases in between. Germline CDR1 reads MNHNY; CDR2 reads SVGAGI (reference sequence). CDR3 nucleotides: TGTGCCAGCAGTTACCCACAGAGTCCAACTAATGAAAAACTGTTTTTT. Its translation: CASSYPQSPTNEKLFF.

V gene TRBV19 combines with J gene TRBJ1-1; D remains unclear. Trimming took 8 bases from V and 4 from J, leaving 8 bases between them. CDR3 length: 11 amino acids. The germline gives CDR1 LNHDA, CDR2 SQIVND (reference sequence). This CDR3 reads CASHGITEAFF. The CDR3 coding sequence is TGTGCCAGTCACGGGATCACTGAAGCTTTCTTT.